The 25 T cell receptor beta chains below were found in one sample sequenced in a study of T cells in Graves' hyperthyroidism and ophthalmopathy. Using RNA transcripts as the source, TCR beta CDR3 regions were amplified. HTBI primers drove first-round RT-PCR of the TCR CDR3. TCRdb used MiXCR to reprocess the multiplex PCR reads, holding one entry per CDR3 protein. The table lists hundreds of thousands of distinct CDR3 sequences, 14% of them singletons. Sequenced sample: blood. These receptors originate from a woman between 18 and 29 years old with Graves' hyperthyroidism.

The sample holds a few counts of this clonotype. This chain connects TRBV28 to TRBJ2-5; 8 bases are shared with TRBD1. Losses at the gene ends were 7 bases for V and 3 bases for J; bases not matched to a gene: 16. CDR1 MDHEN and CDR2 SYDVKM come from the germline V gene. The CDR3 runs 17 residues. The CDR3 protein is CASTSLDRGLTEETQYF. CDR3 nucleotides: TGTGCCAGCACCTCCCTTGACAGGGGTCTCACAGAAGAGACCCAGTACTTC.

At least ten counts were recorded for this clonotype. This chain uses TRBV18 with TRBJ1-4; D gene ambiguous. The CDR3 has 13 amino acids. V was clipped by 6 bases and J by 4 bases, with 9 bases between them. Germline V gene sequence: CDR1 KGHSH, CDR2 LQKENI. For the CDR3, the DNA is TGTGCCAGCTCCGGCGCGGATAATGAAAAACTGTTTTTT. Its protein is CASSGADNEKLFF.

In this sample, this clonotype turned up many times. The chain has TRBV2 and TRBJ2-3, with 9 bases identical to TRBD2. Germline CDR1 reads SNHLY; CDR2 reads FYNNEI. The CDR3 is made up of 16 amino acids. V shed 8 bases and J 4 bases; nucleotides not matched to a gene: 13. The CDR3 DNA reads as TGTGCCAGCGGCGGGGGGGCTAGCGGGACTGCAGATACGCAGTATTTT. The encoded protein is CASGGGASGTADTQYF.

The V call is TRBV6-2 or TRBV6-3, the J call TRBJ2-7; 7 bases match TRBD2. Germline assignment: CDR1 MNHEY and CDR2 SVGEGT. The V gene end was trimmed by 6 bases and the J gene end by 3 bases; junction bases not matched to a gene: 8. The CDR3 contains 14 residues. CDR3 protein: CASRFLADYYEQYF. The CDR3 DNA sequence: TGTGCCAGCAGATTTCTAGCGGACTACTACGAGCAGTACTTC.

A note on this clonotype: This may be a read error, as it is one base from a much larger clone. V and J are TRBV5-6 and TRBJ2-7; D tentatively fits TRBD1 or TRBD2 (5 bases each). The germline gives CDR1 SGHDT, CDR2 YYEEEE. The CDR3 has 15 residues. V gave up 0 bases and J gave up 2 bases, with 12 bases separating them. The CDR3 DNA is TGTGCCAGCAGCTTGGGGCTCGGGACGGCCTACGAGCAGTACTTC. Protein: CASSLGLGTAYEQYF.

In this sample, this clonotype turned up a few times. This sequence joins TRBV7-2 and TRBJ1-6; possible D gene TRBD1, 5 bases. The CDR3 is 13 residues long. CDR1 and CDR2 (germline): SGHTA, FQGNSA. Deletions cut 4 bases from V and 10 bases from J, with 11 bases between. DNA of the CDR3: TGTGCCAGCAGCTCCCAGGGCGGATCACCCCTCCACTTT. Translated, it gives CASSSQGGSPLHF.

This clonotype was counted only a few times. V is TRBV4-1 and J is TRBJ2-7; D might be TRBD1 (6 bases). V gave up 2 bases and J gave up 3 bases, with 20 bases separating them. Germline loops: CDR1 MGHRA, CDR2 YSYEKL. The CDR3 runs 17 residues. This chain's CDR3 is CASSQFSPPRGGYEQYF. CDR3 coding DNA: TGCGCCAGCAGCCAATTTAGTCCTCCTAGAGGGGGCTACGAGCAGTACTTC.

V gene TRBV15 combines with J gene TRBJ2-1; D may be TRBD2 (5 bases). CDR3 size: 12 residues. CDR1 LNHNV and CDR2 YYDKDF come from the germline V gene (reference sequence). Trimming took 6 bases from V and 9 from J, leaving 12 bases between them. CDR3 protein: CATRDLAIEQFF. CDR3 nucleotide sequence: TGTGCCACCAGGGATTTAGCGATTGAGCAGTTCTTC. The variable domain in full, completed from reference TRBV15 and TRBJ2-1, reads DAMVIQNPRYQVTQFGKPVTLSCSQTLNHNVMYWYQQKSSQAPKLLFHYYDKDFNNEADTPDNFQSRRPNTSFCFLDIRSPGLGDTAMYLCATRDLAIEQFFGPGTRLTVL.

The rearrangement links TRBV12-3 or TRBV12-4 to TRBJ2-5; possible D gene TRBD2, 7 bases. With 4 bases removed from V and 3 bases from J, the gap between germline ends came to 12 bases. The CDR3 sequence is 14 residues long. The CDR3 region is CASSWTRGEETQYF. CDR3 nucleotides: TGTGCCAGCAGTTGGACTAGGGGGGAAGAGACCCAGTACTTC.

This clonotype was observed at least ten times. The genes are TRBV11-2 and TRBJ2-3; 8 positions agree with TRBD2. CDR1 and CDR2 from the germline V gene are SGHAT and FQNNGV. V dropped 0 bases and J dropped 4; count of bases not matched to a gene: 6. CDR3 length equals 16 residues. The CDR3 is CASSLEIGRGADTQYF. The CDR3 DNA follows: TGTGCCAGCAGCTTAGAGATCGGGAGGGGGGCAGATACGCAGTATTTT.

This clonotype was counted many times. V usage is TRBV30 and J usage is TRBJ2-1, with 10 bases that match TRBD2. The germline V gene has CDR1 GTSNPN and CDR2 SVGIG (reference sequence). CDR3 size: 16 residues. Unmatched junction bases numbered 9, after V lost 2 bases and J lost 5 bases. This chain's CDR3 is CAWSRLGLAGDNEQFF. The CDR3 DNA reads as TGTGCCTGGAGTAGGTTGGGGCTAGCGGGAGACAATGAGCAGTTCTTC.

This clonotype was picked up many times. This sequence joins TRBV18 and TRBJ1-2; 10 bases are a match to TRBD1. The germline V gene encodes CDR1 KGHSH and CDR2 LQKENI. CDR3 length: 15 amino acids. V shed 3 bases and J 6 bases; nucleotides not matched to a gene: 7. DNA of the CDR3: TGTGCCAGCTCACCGGGACAGGGGACATTAAATGGCTACACCTTC. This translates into CASSPGQGTLNGYTF.

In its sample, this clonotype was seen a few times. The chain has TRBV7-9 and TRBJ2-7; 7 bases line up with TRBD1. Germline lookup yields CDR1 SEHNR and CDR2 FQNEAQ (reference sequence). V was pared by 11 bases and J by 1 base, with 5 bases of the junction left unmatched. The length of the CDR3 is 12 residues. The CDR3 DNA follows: TGTGCCTACCAACAGGGGTCCTACGAGCAGTACTTC. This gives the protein CAYQQGSYEQYF.

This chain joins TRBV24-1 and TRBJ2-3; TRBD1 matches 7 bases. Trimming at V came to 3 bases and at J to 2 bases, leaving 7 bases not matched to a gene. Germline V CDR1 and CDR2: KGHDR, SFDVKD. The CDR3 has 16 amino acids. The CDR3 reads CATSDRGQVTTDTQYF. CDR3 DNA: TGTGCCACCAGTGATCGCGGACAGGTTACCACAGATACGCAGTATTTT.

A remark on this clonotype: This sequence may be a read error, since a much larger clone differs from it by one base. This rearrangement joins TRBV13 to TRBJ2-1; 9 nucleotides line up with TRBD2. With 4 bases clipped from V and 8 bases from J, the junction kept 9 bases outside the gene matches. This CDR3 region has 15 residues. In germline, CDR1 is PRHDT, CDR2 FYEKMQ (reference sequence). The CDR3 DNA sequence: TGTGCCAGCAGCTCTACTAGCGGGTTTTACGATGAGCAGTTCTTC. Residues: CASSSTSGFYDEQFF. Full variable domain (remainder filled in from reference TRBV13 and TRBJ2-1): AAGVIQSPRHLIKEKRETATLKCYPIPRHDTVYWYQQGPGQDPQFLISFYEKMQSDKGSIPDRFSAQQFSDYHSELNMSSLELGDSALYFCASSSTSGFYDEQFFGPGTRLTVL.

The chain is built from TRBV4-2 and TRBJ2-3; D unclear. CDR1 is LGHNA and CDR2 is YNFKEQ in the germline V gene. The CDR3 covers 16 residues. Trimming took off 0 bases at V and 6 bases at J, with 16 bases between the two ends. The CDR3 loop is CASSQEMIGERDTQYF. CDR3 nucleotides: TGTGCCAGCAGCCAAGAGATGATCGGCGAACGGGATACGCAGTATTTT.

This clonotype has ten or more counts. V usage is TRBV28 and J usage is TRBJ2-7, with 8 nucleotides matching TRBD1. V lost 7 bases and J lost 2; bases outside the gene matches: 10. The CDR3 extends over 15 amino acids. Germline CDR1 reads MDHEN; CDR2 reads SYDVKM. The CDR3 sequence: CASNTGTGTPYEQYF. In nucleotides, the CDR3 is TGTGCCAGCAATACCGGGACAGGCACCCCCTACGAGCAGTACTTC.

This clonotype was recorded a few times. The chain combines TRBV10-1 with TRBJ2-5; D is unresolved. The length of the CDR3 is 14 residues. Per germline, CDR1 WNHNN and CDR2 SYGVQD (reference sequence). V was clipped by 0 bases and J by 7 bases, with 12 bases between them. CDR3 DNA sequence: TGCGCCAGCAGTGAGTCGGGCAGCCGAGGGACCCAGTACTTC. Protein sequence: CASSESGSRGTQYF.

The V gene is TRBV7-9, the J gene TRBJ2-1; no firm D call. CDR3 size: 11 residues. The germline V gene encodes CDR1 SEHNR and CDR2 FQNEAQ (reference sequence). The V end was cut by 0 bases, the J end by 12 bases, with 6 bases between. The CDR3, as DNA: TGTGCCAGCAGCTTAGCTAAGCGGCAGTTCTTC. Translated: CASSLAKRQFF.

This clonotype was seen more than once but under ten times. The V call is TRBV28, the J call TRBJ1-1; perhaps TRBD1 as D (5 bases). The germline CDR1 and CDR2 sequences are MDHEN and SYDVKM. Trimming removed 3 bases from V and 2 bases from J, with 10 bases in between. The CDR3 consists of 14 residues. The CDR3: CASSLTAINTEAFF. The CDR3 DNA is TGTGCCAGCAGTTTGACAGCGATAAACACTGAAGCTTTCTTT.

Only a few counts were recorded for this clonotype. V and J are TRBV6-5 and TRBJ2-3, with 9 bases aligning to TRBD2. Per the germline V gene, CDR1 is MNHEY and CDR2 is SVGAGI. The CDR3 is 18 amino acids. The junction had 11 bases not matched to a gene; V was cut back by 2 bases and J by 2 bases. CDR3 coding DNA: TGTGCCAGCAGTTACCCCAACTTAGCGGGAGACCCCACAGATACGCAGTATTTT. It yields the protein CASSYPNLAGDPTDTQYF.

Written as DNA, the CDR3 is TGTGCCAGCAGTTACCTCTACAGGGTTGGGCCGTTGGACACTGAAGCTTTCTTT. It encodes CASSYLYRVGPLDTEAFF. The chain has TRBV6-5 and TRBJ1-1; maybe TRBD1 (6 bases). This CDR3 has 18 residues. Trimming removed 2 bases at V and 3 bases at J, with 22 bases between. CDR1 is MNHEY, CDR2 SVGAGI, per germline.

The CDR3 DNA follows: TGTGCCAGCAGAGACCGGGCCCCTATGAACACTGAAGCTTTCTTT. Residues: CASRDRAPMNTEAFF. V is TRBV11-3 and J is TRBJ1-1; D not resolved. V was trimmed by 6 bases and J by 0 bases, leaving 14 bases between them. Per the germline V gene, CDR1 is SGHNT and CDR2 is YENEEA. The CDR3 extends over 15 amino acids.

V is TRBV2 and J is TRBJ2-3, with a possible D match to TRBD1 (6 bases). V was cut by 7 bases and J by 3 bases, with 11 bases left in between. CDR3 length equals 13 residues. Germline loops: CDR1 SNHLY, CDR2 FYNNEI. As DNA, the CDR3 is TGTGCCAGCACCGGGACAATAACAGATACGCAGTATTTT. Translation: CASTGTITDTQYF.

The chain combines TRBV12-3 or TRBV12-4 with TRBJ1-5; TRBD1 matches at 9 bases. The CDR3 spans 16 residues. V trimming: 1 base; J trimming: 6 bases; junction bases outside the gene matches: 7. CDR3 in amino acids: CASSLDRGRFGQPQHF. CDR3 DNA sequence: TGTGCCAGCAGTTTAGACAGGGGGCGATTCGGTCAGCCCCAGCATTTT.